This entry lists 15 T cell receptor beta chains sequenced from one sample in a study of cytomegalovirus exposure and HLA in healthy donors. The PCR made use of 60 Vbeta and 13 Jbeta primers. The data were produced by immunoSEQ multiplex PCR, yet TCRdb's version contains in-frame clones alone and is incomplete. The data contain 33,000 or so clones, roughly 76% of them singletons. Sample: PBMCs. The receptors derive from a woman in her twenties or thirties in good health and CMV-seropositive.

This clone was detected only a few times. The V gene is TRBV6-4, the J gene TRBJ2-1; D is unclear. This CDR3 comprises 15 residues. In germline, CDR1 is MRHNA, CDR2 SNTAGT. V lost 0 bases and J lost 6, with 12 bases in between. CDR3 in amino acids: CASSDSVDSINEQFF. The DNA of the CDR3 is TGTGCCAGCAGTGACTCAGTCGACTCTATCAATGAGCAGTTCTTC.

V is TRBV5-3 and J is TRBJ1-2, with no clear D. TRBV5-3 counts as an open reading frame of uncertain function. Trimming removed 2 bases from V and 8 bases from J, with 19 bases in between. The CDR3 spans 15 residues. DNA for the CDR3: TGTGCCAGAAGCTTCTTTAGGTGGGCCAAGAACGGCTACACCTTC. Its protein product is CARSFFRWAKNGYTF.

This clone was seen a single time. The rearrangement uses TRBV9 and TRBJ2-2; 9 nucleotides align to TRBD2. The V segment lost 5 bases and the J segment 5 bases; nucleotides outside the gene matches: 4. The germline V gene encodes CDR1 SGDLS and CDR2 YYNGEE. This CDR3 region has 14 residues. CDR3 DNA: TGTGCCAGCAGGGCTAGCGGGGAGACCGGGGAGCTGTTTTTT. It translates to CASRASGETGELFF.

This clone was seen only a few times. The V and J genes are TRBV6-5 and TRBJ1-4; 7 bases map to TRBD1. The CDR3 consists of 14 residues. The V and J ends lost 5 bases and 5 bases, in that order; junction bases with no gene match: 5. CDR1 is MNHEY, CDR2 SVGAGI, per germline. The CDR3 sequence: CASSQDRRNEKLFF. The CDR3 DNA follows: TGTGCCAGCAGTCAGGACAGGAGAAATGAAAAACTGTTTTTT.

The J gene is TRBJ1-2, the V gene TRBV10-3; possible D gene TRBD1, 6 bases. The CDR3 is 13 residues long. Germline V CDR1 and CDR2: ENHRY, SYGVKD. V was clipped by 3 bases and J by 7 bases, with 12 bases between them. CDR3 nucleotide sequence: TGTGCCATCAGTGAAGCGGGGGCGTCTGGCTACACCTTC. It codes for CAISEAGASGYTF.

The V gene is TRBV27, the J gene TRBJ2-7; perhaps TRBD1 as D (6 bases). There are 17 residues in the CDR3. Germline V gives CDR1 MNHEY, CDR2 SMNVEV (reference sequence). The ends were cut back, 4 bases at V and 3 bases at J, with 22 bases in the middle. The CDR3 coding sequence is TGTGCCAGCAGTTCCAACCACCCCGGGACAAAGGGCTACGAGCAGTACTTC. This gives the protein CASSSNHPGTKGYEQYF.

The chain links TRBV7-6 to TRBJ1-5; 7 bases match TRBD1. The junction had 4 bases not matched to a gene; V was cut back by 1 base and J by 7 bases. The CDR3 length is 14 residues. Germline assignment: CDR1 SGHVS and CDR2 FNYEAQ. The CDR3 sequence is CASSLGQGDQPQHF. DNA of the CDR3: TGTGCCAGCAGCTTAGGGCAGGGGGACCAGCCCCAGCATTTT.

The chain links TRBV9 to TRBJ1-1; 8 nucleotides match TRBD1. CDR1 is SGDLS and CDR2 is YYNGEE in the germline V gene. This CDR3 has 17 residues. The trim removed 3 bases at V and 4 bases at J, leaving 14 bases unmatched. CDR3 in DNA: TGTGCCAGCAGCGAGCAGGGGGCGTTGCTACCGGGCACTGAAGCTTTCTTT. This codes for CASSEQGALLPGTEAFF.

Regarding this clone: Other DNA sequences in this sample translate to the same CDR3. The chain carries TRBV11-2 and TRBJ2-3; D may be TRBD1 (6 bases). CDR1 is SGHAT and CDR2 is FQNNGV in the germline V gene. The V end lost 6 bases, the J end lost 0 bases, and 16 bases lay between the germline ends. CDR3 length equals 16 residues. The CDR3 is CASSFGQLSSTDTQYF. The CDR3 region has the DNA TGTGCCAGCAGTTTCGGACAGCTCTCTAGCACAGATACGCAGTATTTT.

J is TRBJ1-2 and V is TRBV7-9; 8 nucleotides match TRBD1. The length of the CDR3 is 13 residues. Trimming at V came to 4 bases and at J to 4 bases, leaving 2 bases not matched to a gene. CDR1 and CDR2 from the germline V gene are SEHNR and FQNEAQ (reference sequence). The DNA for the CDR3 is TGTGCCAGCAGCTCGGACAGGGCCTATGGCTACACCTTC. This translates into CASSSDRAYGYTF.

The chain joins TRBV7-3 to TRBJ2-2; D is uncertain. Per germline, CDR1 SGHTA and CDR2 FQGTGA. The length of the CDR3 is 14 residues. Trimming removed 5 bases at V and 2 bases at J, with 9 bases between. The CDR3 loop reads CASSGQPNTGELFF. The CDR3 region has the DNA TGTGCCAGCAGCGGGCAGCCTAACACCGGGGAGCTGTTTTTT. Filled out from reference TRBV7-3 and TRBJ2-2, the complete variable domain reads GAGVSQTPSNKVTEKGKYVELRCDPISGHTALYWYRQSLGQGPEFLIYFQGTGAADDSGLPNDRFFAVRPEGSVSTLKIQRTERGDSAVYLCASSGQPNTGELFFGEGSRLTVL.

The V gene is TRBV5-4, the J gene TRBJ1-2, with D possibly being TRBD1 (6 bases). The V gene's germline CDR1 is SGHNT and CDR2 YYREEE (reference sequence). Between the trimmed V and J ends, which lost 3 bases and 2 bases, there was a span of 11 bases. This CDR3 contains 14 residues. CDR3 in amino acids: CASSSQGLNYGYTF. CDR3 DNA: TGTGCCAGCAGCTCGCAGGGGTTAAACTATGGCTACACCTTC.

This rearrangement joins TRBV5-1 to TRBJ2-3; 10 nucleotides agree with TRBD2. The germline V gene encodes CDR1 SGHRS and CDR2 YFSETQ. The J segment lost 0 bases and the V segment lost 1 base, leaving 8 bases of the junction unmatched. This CDR3 is built from 18 residues. Written as DNA, the CDR3 is TGCGCCAGCAGCTTGCCTAGCGGGAGAGAAACTAGCACAGATACGCAGTATTTT. It is translated as CASSLPSGRETSTDTQYF.

V gene TRBV4-2 combines with J gene TRBJ2-7, with TRBD1 as a possible D gene (6 bases). V was trimmed by 2 bases and J by 8 bases, leaving 16 bases between them. From germline, CDR1 is LGHNA and CDR2 YNFKEQ. The CDR3 covers 14 residues. The CDR3 protein is CASSQKMVGAKQYF. The DNA of the CDR3 is TGTGCCAGCAGCCAAAAAATGGTGGGGGCTAAGCAGTACTTC.

The chain is built from TRBV13 and TRBJ2-3; 7 positions match TRBD2. After removal of 4 bases from V and 7 bases from J, the junction contained 11 bases not matched to a gene. The CDR3 extends over 15 amino acids. Germline V gene lookup returns CDR1 PRHDT and CDR2 FYEKMQ (reference sequence). For the CDR3, the DNA is TGTGCCAGCAGCTCTTCCTTCGGACTAGAGAATACGCAGTATTTT. This gives the protein CASSSSFGLENTQYF.